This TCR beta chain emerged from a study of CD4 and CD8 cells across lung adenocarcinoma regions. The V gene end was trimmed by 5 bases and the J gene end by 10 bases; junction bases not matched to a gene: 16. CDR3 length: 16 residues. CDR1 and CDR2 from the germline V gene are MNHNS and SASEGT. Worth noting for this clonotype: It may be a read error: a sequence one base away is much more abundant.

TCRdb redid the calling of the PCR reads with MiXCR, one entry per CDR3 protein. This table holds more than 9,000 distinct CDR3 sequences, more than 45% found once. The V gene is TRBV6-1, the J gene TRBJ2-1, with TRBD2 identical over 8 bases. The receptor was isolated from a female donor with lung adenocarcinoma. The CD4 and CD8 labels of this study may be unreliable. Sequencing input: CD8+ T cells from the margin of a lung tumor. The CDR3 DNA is TGTGCCAGCAGTCGGGAAGCGGGGGATTACTCCTACGAGCAGTTCTTC. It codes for CASSREAGDYSYEQFF.